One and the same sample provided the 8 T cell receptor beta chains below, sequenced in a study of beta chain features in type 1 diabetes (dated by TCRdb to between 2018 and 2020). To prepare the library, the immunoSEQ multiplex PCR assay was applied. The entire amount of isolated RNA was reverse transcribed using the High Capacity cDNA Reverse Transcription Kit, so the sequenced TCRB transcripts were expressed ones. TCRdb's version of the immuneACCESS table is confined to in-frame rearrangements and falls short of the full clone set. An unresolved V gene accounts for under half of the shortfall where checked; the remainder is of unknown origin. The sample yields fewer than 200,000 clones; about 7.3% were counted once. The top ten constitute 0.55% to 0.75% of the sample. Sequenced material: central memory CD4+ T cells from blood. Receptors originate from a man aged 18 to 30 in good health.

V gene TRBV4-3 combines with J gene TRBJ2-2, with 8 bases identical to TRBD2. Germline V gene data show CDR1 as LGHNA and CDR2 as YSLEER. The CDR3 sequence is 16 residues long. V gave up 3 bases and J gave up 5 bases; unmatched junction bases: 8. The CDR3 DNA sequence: TGCGCCAGCAGCCAGACGAGCGGGAGTTTTACCGGGGAGCTGTTTTTT. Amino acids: CASSQTSGSFTGELFF.

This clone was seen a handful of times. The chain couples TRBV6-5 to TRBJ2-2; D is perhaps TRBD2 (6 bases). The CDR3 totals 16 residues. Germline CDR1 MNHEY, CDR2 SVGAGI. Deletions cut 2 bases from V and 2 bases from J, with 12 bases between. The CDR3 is CASSYGGLGNTGELFF. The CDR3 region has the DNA TGTGCCAGCAGTTACGGGGGACTCGGCAACACCGGGGAGCTGTTTTTT.

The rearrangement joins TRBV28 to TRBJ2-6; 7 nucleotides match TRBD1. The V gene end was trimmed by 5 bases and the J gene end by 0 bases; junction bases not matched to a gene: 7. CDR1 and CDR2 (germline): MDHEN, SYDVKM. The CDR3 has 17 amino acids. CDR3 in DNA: TGTGCCAGCAGTCCCGGGACAGAGAGCTCTGGGGCCAACGTCCTGACTTTC. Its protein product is CASSPGTESSGANVLTF.

The CDR3 loop reads CASSLDRGGDGYTF. In DNA form, the CDR3 reads TGTGCCAGCAGCTTAGACCGGGGAGGGGATGGCTACACCTTC. The chain has TRBV7-8 and TRBJ1-2; weak D call: TRBD1 (5 bases). This CDR3 spans 14 amino acids. CDR1 SGHVS and CDR2 FQNEAQ come from the germline V gene. V was pared by 1 base and J by 6 bases, with 12 bases between.

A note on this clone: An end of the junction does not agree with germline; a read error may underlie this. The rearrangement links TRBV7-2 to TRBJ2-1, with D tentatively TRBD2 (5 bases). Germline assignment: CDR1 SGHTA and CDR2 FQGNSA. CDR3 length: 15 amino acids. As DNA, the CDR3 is TGTGCCAGCAGCTTAGCTGCGACTACATACAGTGAGCAGTTCTTC. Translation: CASSLAATTYSEQFF.

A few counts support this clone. The CDR3 sequence is CASSLVAVGGAYEQYF. Here the CDR3 DNA reads TGTGCCAGCAGCTTGGTAGCTGTTGGGGGGGCCTACGAGCAGTACTTC. V usage is TRBV5-8 and J usage is TRBJ2-7, with TRBD2 matching over 7 bases. This CDR3 comprises 16 residues. V trimming: 0 bases; J trimming: 2 bases; junction bases outside the gene matches: 8. From germline, CDR1 is SGHTS and CDR2 YDEGEE.

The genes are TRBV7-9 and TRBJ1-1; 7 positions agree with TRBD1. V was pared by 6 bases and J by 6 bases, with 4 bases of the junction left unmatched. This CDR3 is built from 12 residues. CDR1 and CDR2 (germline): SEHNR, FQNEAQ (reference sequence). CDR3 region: CASRRDSSEAFF. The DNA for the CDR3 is TGTGCCAGCAGACGGGACAGTTCTGAAGCTTTCTTT.

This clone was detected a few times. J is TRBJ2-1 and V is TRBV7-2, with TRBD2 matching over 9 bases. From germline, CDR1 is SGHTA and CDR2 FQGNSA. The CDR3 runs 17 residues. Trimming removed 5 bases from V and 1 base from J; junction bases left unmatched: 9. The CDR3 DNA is TGTGCCAGCAGCCTCAGGGCTACTAGCGGGTCCTACAATGAGCAGTTCTTC. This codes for CASSLRATSGSYNEQFF.